This TCR beta chain was obtained from a study of shared clonotypes between healthy human individuals. Whole-study results and caveats: Sorted-subset samples were not fully sequenced, rarefaction indicated.

Germline-derived CDR1 and CDR2 are LNHNV and YYDKDF (reference sequence). V was clipped by 3 bases and J by 2 bases; unmatched bases: 3. The CDR3 spans 15 residues. TCRdb keeps only in-frame clones here, not all; method: immunoSEQ multiplex PCR. Of approximately 100,000 clones in the sample, 67% are singletons; the top ten hold approximately 24%. Donors were healthy HIV-negative adults without recent acute infections or vaccinations. This clone showed up many times. Its antigen is unknown. The rearrangement uses TRBV15 and TRBJ1-4, with TRBD1 identical over 7 bases. Material: memory CD8+ T cells sorted from blood. Subset defined: CD45RO+ cells pooled with CCR7-negative TemRA cells. The TCR comes from a woman between 25 and 40 years old in good health. CDR3: CATSRTGITNEKLFF. The CDR3 DNA reads TGTGCCACCAGCAGGACAGGGATTACTAATGAAAAACTGTTTTTT.